These 29 T cell receptor beta chains were all obtained from the same sample, sequenced in a study of post-analysis software for immune sequencing data (dated by TCRdb to the mid-2010s). Library creation used PCR. Sequencing was performed on an Illumina HiSeq 2500. To reduce PCR and sequencing biases, unique molecular identifiers were incorporated into the TCR beta cDNA libraries. TCRdb ran its own pipeline on the public reads, namely fastp trimming at Q25 and MiXCR clone calling, and kept in-frame beta chains. Each CDR3 protein appears once, grouped with its most common genes and DNA. The sample table lists approximately 630,000 distinct CDR3 sequences, around 64% of them with a count of one. Of the sample, over 9% is held by the ten largest clones. Their antigen targets remain unknown. The paper as a whole reports these results and caveats: Significantly higher frequencies in patients than in controls were found for five or six TRBV segments, including TRBV5-6, TRBV5-1 and TRBV20-1.

The specimen sequenced was blood. Receptors were obtained from a girl aged 2 to 10 with multiple sclerosis.

The genes are TRBV5-1 and TRBJ2-1; TRBD2 aligns across 11 bases. Germline V gene lookup returns CDR1 SGHRS and CDR2 YFSETQ. The CDR3 consists of 15 residues. After removal of 4 bases from V and 6 bases from J, the junction contained 6 bases not matched to a gene. CDR3 loop: CASSPGLAASNEQFF. Here the CDR3 DNA reads TGCGCCAGCAGCCCGGGACTAGCGGCCAGCAATGAGCAGTTCTTC.

This clonotype was seen more than once but under ten times. This chain links TRBV29-1 with TRBJ1-1, with 7 positions matching TRBD1. Germline CDR1 and CDR2: SQVTM and ANQGSEA. With V trimmed by 7 bases and J by 0 bases, 5 bases remained unmatched. The CDR3 is 13 amino acids. The CDR3 sequence: CSAAGQLNTEAFF. The CDR3 DNA sequence: TGCAGCGCCGCGGGACAGCTGAACACTGAAGCTTTCTTT. Complete variable domain (other parts from reference TRBV29-1 and TRBJ1-1): SAVISQKPSRDICQRGTSLTIQCQVDSQVTMMFWYRQQPGQSLTLIATANQGSEATYESGFVIDKFPISRPNLTFSTLTVSNMSPEDSSIYLCSAAGQLNTEAFFGQGTRLTVV.

V gene TRBV2 combines with J gene TRBJ2-1; D unresolved. The CDR3 is 15 residues long. CDR1 SNHLY and CDR2 FYNNEI come from the germline V gene. Trimming took 3 bases from V and 0 from J, leaving 9 bases between them. The CDR3 here is CASSDSWSSYNEQFF. CDR3 DNA sequence: TGTGCCAGCAGTGACAGCTGGAGCTCCTACAATGAGCAGTTCTTC.

This clonotype was seen only a few times. The chain couples TRBV12-3 or TRBV12-4 to TRBJ1-1; D perhaps matches TRBD1 (5 bases). The CDR3 loop spans 12 amino acids. V was shortened by 10 bases and J by 6 bases, with 15 bases between the two germline ends. The CDR3: CAIEVGTAEAFF. The DNA for the CDR3 is TGTGCCATCGAGGTGGGGACGGCTGAAGCTTTCTTT.

The V gene is TRBV12-3 or TRBV12-4, the J gene TRBJ1-2; D not resolved. V was trimmed by 4 bases and J by 4 bases, leaving 19 bases between them. This CDR3 comprises 16 residues. The CDR3, as DNA: TGTGCCAGCAGTTCAGGCCCGGGCGTTGGAGGCTATGGCTACACCTTC. This codes for CASSSGPGVGGYGYTF.

The chain uses TRBV6-6 and TRBJ2-1; 8 bases agree with TRBD1. This CDR3 spans 16 amino acids. The J segment lost 2 bases and the V segment lost 2 bases, leaving 5 bases of the junction unmatched. Germline V gene sequence: CDR1 MNHNY, CDR2 SVGAGI (reference sequence). DNA of the CDR3: TGTGCCAGCAGTTACCCCACAGGGGGGACCTACAATGAGCAGTTCTTC. This codes for CASSYPTGGTYNEQFF.

V usage is TRBV20-1 and J usage is TRBJ1-1; 8 nucleotides match TRBD1. V was clipped by 6 bases and J by 1 base; unmatched bases: 7. Germline lookup yields CDR1 DFQATT and CDR2 SNEGSKA (reference sequence). The CDR3 loop spans 14 amino acids. The CDR3 coding sequence is TGCAGTGCAAGGGACAGGCGGGAGAACACTGAAGCTTTCTTT. Translating gives CSARDRRENTEAFF.

The CDR3 here is CSAATRDGDNEQFF. DNA of the CDR3: TGCAGCGCTGCAACTCGGGACGGCGACAATGAGCAGTTCTTC. The gene calls are TRBV29-1 and TRBJ2-1, with D possibly called TRBD1 or TRBD2 (5 bases each). The CDR3 length is 14 residues. Trimming removed 7 bases at V and 5 bases at J, with 18 bases between. Germline lookup yields CDR1 SQVTM and CDR2 ANQGSEA.

The rearrangement uses TRBV15 and TRBJ2-1; D possibly matches TRBD1 or TRBD2 (5 bases each). CDR3 length equals 15 residues. V was pared by 0 bases and J by 6 bases, with 12 bases between. CDR1 and CDR2 (germline): LNHNV, YYDKDF (reference sequence). CDR3 DNA sequence: TGTGCCACCAGCAGAGATCGGGGACCTATCAATGAGCAGTTCTTC. Encoded protein: CATSRDRGPINEQFF.

About this clonotype: With a much larger clone just one base away, this may be a read error. Here the CDR3 DNA reads TGCGTCACGACTCCGGGACAGGGGGCGGGAGGGTCCTACAATGAGCAGTTCTTC. Protein: CVTTPGQGAGGSYNEQFF. The chain combines TRBV5-1 with TRBJ2-1; 12 bases map to TRBD1. Germline CDR1 reads SGHRS; CDR2 reads YFSETQ. The CDR3 totals 18 residues. Supplemented by reference TRBV5-1 and TRBJ2-1, the full variable domain reads KAGVTQTPRYLIKTRGQQVTLSCSPISGHRSVSWYQQTPGQGLQFLFEYFSETQRNKGNFPGRFSGRQFSNSRSEMNVSTLELGDSALYLCVTTPGQGAGGSYNEQFFGPGTRLTVL.

For this clonotype: An end of the junction differs from the germline gene, which may be a read error. The CDR3 loop reads CASNLAGLRNKQFF. DNA of the CDR3: TGTGCCAGCAACTTGGCGGGGCTCCGCAATAAGCAGTTCTTC. V gene TRBV12-3 or TRBV12-4 combines with J gene TRBJ2-1; a weak D match, TRBD2 (6 bases). This CDR3 contains 14 residues.

This clonotype was seen a handful of times. The rearrangement joins TRBV7-9 to TRBJ2-3; 12 bases align to TRBD2. J lost 2 bases, V lost 4 bases, and 10 bases had no gene match. The CDR3 extends over 18 amino acids. Germline assignment: CDR1 SEHNR and CDR2 FQNEAQ (reference sequence). This CDR3 is CASSSWTSGNNPTDTQYF. Here the CDR3 DNA reads TGTGCCAGCAGCTCCTGGACTAGCGGGAACAACCCCACAGATACGCAGTATTTT.

V and J are TRBV20-1 and TRBJ2-7; 10 bases are a match to TRBD2. Germline V gene sequence: CDR1 DFQATT, CDR2 SNEGSKA (reference sequence). V shed 4 bases and J 6 bases; nucleotides not matched to a gene: 9. The CDR3 sequence is 14 residues long. The CDR3 DNA is TGCAGTGCTACGTTAGCGGGAGGTCCTCTCGAGCAGTACTTC. Amino acids: CSATLAGGPLEQYF.

V is TRBV15 and J is TRBJ2-3; 8 nucleotides line up with TRBD2. This CDR3 comprises 17 residues. The V gene end was trimmed by 3 bases and the J gene end by 5 bases; junction bases not matched to a gene: 13. Germline lookup yields CDR1 LNHNV and CDR2 YYDKDF (reference sequence). CDR3 sequence (DNA): TGTGCCACCAGCAGGGTAGGACGAGCGGGAGCGAAAGATACGCAGTATTTT. Its protein is CATSRVGRAGAKDTQYF. Full variable domain (remainder filled in from reference TRBV15 and TRBJ2-3): DAMVIQNPRYQVTQFGKPVTLSCSQTLNHNVMYWYQQKSSQAPKLLFHYYDKDFNNEADTPDNFQSRRPNTSFCFLDIRSPGLGDTAMYLCATSRVGRAGAKDTQYFGPGTRLTVL.

This clonotype appeared a single time. The chain employs TRBV4-3 and TRBJ2-3; 9 bases map to TRBD2. V shed 7 bases and J 3 bases; nucleotides not matched to a gene: 14. This CDR3 comprises 17 residues. Germline CDR1 and CDR2: LGHNA and YSLEER. In DNA form, the CDR3 reads TGCGCCAGCACCGATGTAGTAGCGGGGGTGGGTACAGATACGCAGTATTTT. This gives the protein CASTDVVAGVGTDTQYF.

The chain employs TRBV14 and TRBJ2-3, with D perhaps matching TRBD2 (6 bases). The length of the CDR3 is 15 residues. The germline V gene encodes CDR1 SGHDN and CDR2 FVKESK. The V and J ends lost 5 bases and 1 base respectively, with 13 bases between them. The CDR3 DNA is TGTGCCAGCAGCTTTGGTAGCGGTGGCACAGATACGCAGTATTTT. Residues: CASSFGSGGTDTQYF. The whole variable domain, filled in from reference TRBV14 and TRBJ2-3, reads EAGVTQFPSHSVIEKGQTVTLRCDPISGHDNLYWYRRVMGKEIKFLLHFVKESKQDESGMPNNRFLAERTGGTYSTLKVQPAELEDSGVYFCASSFGSGGTDTQYFGPGTRLTVL.

This clonotype has just one count. The V call is TRBV10-2, the J call TRBJ2-3; 8 bases line up with TRBD2. CDR3 length: 16 residues. Per the germline V gene, CDR1 is WSHSY and CDR2 is SAAADI. J lost 5 bases, V lost 3 bases, and 10 bases had no gene match. The CDR3 sequence: CASSDGSGSGIDTQYF. Written as DNA, the CDR3 is TGCGCCAGCAGTGACGGCAGCGGGAGCGGTATAGATACGCAGTATTTT.

The chain links TRBV9 to TRBJ2-4; no clear D. V was cut by 0 bases and J by 7 bases, with 14 bases left in between. Germline lookup yields CDR1 SGDLS and CDR2 YYNGEE. This CDR3 has 15 residues. CDR3 protein: CASSVGGRAENIQYF. The CDR3 DNA reads as TGTGCCAGCAGCGTAGGCGGTAGGGCAGAGAACATTCAGTACTTC.

The CDR3 sequence is CSVEAGGRTSSYEQYF. DNA for the CDR3: TGCAGCGTTGAAGCGGGGGGCCGCACAAGCTCCTACGAGCAGTACTTC. The chain links TRBV29-1 to TRBJ2-7, with D possibly matching TRBD2 (7 bases). The CDR3 sequence is 16 residues long. Trimming shortened V by 1 base and J by 0 bases, and 16 bases separated the two germline ends. The germline V gene has CDR1 SQVTM and CDR2 ANQGSEA.

The sample holds one count of this clonotype. V is TRBV14 and J is TRBJ1-2; D remains ambiguous. The CDR3 runs to 14 residues. Germline loops: CDR1 SGHDN, CDR2 FVKESK. Trimming took 3 bases from V and 4 from J, leaving 12 bases between them. In DNA, the CDR3 is TGTGCCAGCAGCCAGATCAAGGGCACCTATGGCTACACCTTC. It is translated as CASSQIKGTYGYTF.

The chain joins TRBV20-1 to TRBJ1-4; D is uncertain. The V end lost 6 bases, the J end lost 0 bases, and 11 bases lay between the germline ends. This CDR3 is built from 14 residues. Germline V gene sequence: CDR1 DFQATT, CDR2 SNEGSKA (reference sequence). Here the CDR3 DNA reads TGCAGTGCGGGCAAGGGTTCAACTAATGAAAAACTGTTTTTT. Its protein is CSAGKGSTNEKLFF.

This clonotype was seen more than once but under ten times. CDR3 coding DNA: TGTGCCAGCAGCTTAAGCGGGCAGGGGTTTTACGAGCAGTACTTC. This translates into CASSLSGQGFYEQYF. The chain uses TRBV7-3 and TRBJ2-7, with D possibly being TRBD1 (6 bases). The V and J ends lost 1 base and 4 bases respectively, with 14 bases between them. The germline V gene encodes CDR1 SGHTA and CDR2 FQGTGA. This CDR3 region has 15 residues.

The genes are TRBV20-1 and TRBJ2-1; D gene unclear. The CDR3 extends over 14 amino acids. The V end lost 3 bases, the J end lost 2 bases, and 11 bases lay between the germline ends. Germline V gene data show CDR1 as DFQATT and CDR2 as SNEGSKA (reference sequence). CDR3 amino acids: CSARPRFAYNEQFF. The CDR3 coding sequence is TGCAGTGCTAGGCCTAGGTTTGCCTACAATGAGCAGTTCTTC.

The gene calls are TRBV5-1 and TRBJ2-7; D tentatively reads TRBD1 or TRBD2 (5 bases each). This CDR3 comprises 15 residues. Germline lookup yields CDR1 SGHRS and CDR2 YFSETQ. Trimming pared 4 bases from V and 2 bases from J, leaving 16 bases between. CDR3 DNA: TGCGCCAGCAGCCCGGGACCGACGATTACCTACGAGCAGTACTTC. Protein sequence: CASSPGPTITYEQYF.

This clonotype appeared a few times. The genes are TRBV6-5 and TRBJ2-1; 7 nucleotides line up with TRBD1. The junction had 5 bases not matched to a gene; V was cut back by 5 bases and J by 7 bases. CDR3 length equals 13 residues. Germline V gene lookup returns CDR1 MNHEY and CDR2 SVGAGI. Written as DNA, the CDR3 is TGTGCCAGCAGTCCCGGACAGGCGAATGAGCAGTTCTTC. Translating it yields CASSPGQANEQFF.

This clonotype was detected only a few times. The chain uses TRBV5-1 and TRBJ2-7; D perhaps matches TRBD2 (5 bases). Per the germline V gene, CDR1 is SGHRS and CDR2 is YFSETQ. Trimming cost V 7 bases and J 2 bases, with 10 bases left between them. The CDR3 sequence is 12 residues long. For the CDR3, the DNA is TGCGCCAGCGAGGCCGGGACCTACGAGCAGTACTTC. This translates into CASEAGTYEQYF.

The V and J genes are TRBV10-3 and TRBJ2-5; TRBD1 aligns across 10 bases. The J call may be wrong; the DNA end is better matched by TRBJ2-7. Per germline, CDR1 ENHRY and CDR2 SYGVKD. The CDR3 is 15 amino acids. The DNA of the CDR3 is TGTGCCATCAGCAACGGACAGGGGGGGACCTACGAGCAGTACTTC. This codes for CAISNGQGGTYEQYF.

This clonotype was seen a handful of times. This chain links TRBV12-3 or TRBV12-4 with TRBJ2-3, with TRBD2 matching over 7 bases. V was pared by 6 bases and J by 6 bases, with 9 bases of the junction left unmatched. The CDR3 runs 14 residues. The CDR3 DNA is TGTGCCAGCAGCCCTCCTACTAGCGCCGATACGCAGTATTTT. It yields the protein CASSPPTSADTQYF.

The chain is built from TRBV7-9 and TRBJ2-1; 11 bases agree with TRBD2. This CDR3 has 15 amino acids. Germline values: CDR1 SEHNR, CDR2 FQNEAQ (reference sequence). The junction had 7 bases not matched to a gene; V was cut back by 4 bases and J by 8 bases. As DNA, the CDR3 is TGTGCCAGCAGCTCTACTAGCGGGAGTAGAGATGAGCAGTTCTTC. Residues: CASSSTSGSRDEQFF.